This T cell receptor beta chain was captured by sequencing in a study of T cells after yellow fever vaccination. TCRdb ran MiXCR on the 5' RACE reads and lists one entry per CDR3 protein. The sample holds a few hundred thousand distinct CDR3 sequences, roughly a sixth seen once. Trimming took 4 bases from V and 5 from J; bases not matched to a gene: 6. This CDR3 is built from 15 residues. This TCR came from a man aged 18 to 30 who received the YFV17D yellow fever vaccine. The V gene is TRBV12-3 or TRBV12-4, the J gene TRBJ1-4, with 8 bases fitting TRBD1. Material: PBMCs, obtained before the yellow fever booster vaccination. The CDR3 is CASSSQGEGNEKLFF. As DNA, the CDR3 is TGTGCCAGCAGTTCACAGGGGGAAGGGAATGAAAAACTGTTTTTT.